This T cell receptor (beta chain) was sequenced for a study of CXCR3-negative and CXCR3-positive naive CD8 T cells. Findings and limits, study-wide: The TRB CDR3s that CXCR3-positive naive cells carried were more hydrophobic than those of CXCR3-negative naive cells.

5' RACE with UMI labels generated the TRB cDNA libraries. TCRdb processed the 5' RACE reads again and assigns one entry to each CDR3 protein, with no DNA. The sample has approximately 89,000 distinct CDR3 sequences. Each CD8+ T cell subset was sorted in triplicate, under 350,000 cells each. A note on this clonotype: Its antigen is unknown.

The CDR3 totals 15 residues. Germline loops: CDR1 SGHKS, CDR2 YYEKEE (reference sequence). The receptor's source is a human donor in good health. Some clones in this sample may be carry-over from other donors' samples. V gene TRBV5-5 combines with J gene TRBJ2-2; TCRdb gives TRBD2 as the D gene, but with no DNA this cannot be confirmed. The specimen was naive CXCR3+ CD8+ T cells from blood. Documented subset: CD45RO-CCR7+CD27+CD95- naive CD8+ T cells expressing CXCR3 (TNR3+). CDR3 region: CASCEAGDSTGELFF.